The entry below describes one TCR beta chain. Its antigen is still unknown. The PCR was carried out with 60 Vbeta primers and 13 Jbeta primers. TCRdb keeps only in-frame clones here, not all; method: immunoSEQ multiplex PCR. The sample lists around 90,000 clones, roughly four fifths occurring once. The entry originates in a study of cytomegalovirus exposure and HLA in healthy donors. Regarding the study as a whole: A later analysis revealed that TCR association rates differed between HLA loci, peaking at DRB1 and bottoming out at HLA-C.

The sample consisted of PBMCs. The source is a man aged 25-40 years in good health and CMV-seronegative.

The CDR3 spells CASTHRGSGREKLFF. The CDR3 DNA reads as TGTGCCAGCACCCACCGGGGATCAGGACGGGAAAAACTGTTTTTT. This rearrangement joins TRBV13 to TRBJ1-4; D is unclear. This CDR3 is built from 15 residues. The germline gives CDR1 PRHDT, CDR2 FYEKMQ (reference sequence). The V gene lost 7 bases and the J gene lost 8 bases, with 20 bases spanning the gap.